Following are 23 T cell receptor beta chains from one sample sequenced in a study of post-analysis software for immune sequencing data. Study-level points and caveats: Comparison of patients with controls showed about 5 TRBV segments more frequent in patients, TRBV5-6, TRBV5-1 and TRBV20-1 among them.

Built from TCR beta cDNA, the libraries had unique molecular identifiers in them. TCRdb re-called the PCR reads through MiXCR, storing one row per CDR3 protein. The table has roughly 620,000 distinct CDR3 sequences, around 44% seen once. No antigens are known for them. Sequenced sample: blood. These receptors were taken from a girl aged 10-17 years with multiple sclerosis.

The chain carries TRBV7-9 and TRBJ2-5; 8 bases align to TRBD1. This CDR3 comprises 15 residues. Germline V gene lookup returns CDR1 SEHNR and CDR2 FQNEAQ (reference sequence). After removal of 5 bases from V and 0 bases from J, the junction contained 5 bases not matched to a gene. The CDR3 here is CASSPRTGNQETQYF. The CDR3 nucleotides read TGTGCCAGCAGCCCGCGGACAGGGAACCAAGAGACCCAGTACTTC. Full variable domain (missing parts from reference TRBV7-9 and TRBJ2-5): DTGVSQNPRHKITKRGQNVTFRCDPISEHNRLYWYRQTLGQGPEFLTYFQNEAQLEKSRLLSDRFSAERPKGSFSTLEIQRTEQGDSAMYLCASSPRTGNQETQYFGPGTRLLVL.

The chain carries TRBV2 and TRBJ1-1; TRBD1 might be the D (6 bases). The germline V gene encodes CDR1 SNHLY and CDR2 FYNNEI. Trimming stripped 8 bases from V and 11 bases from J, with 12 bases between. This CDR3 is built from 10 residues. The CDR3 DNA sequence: TGTGCCAGCTCGGTCCAGGGGGCTTTCTTT. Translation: CASSVQGAFF. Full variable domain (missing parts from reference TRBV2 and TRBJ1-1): EPEVTQTPSHQVTQMGQEVILRCVPISNHLYFYWYRQILGQKVEFLVSFYNNEISEKSEIFDDQFSVERPDGSNFTLKIRSTKLEDSAMYFCASSVQGAFFGQGTRLTVV.

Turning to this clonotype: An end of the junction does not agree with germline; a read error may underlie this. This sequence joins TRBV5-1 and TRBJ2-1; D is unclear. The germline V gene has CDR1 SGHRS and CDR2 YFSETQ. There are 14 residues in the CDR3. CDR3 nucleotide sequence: TGCGTCAGCAGCTGGTCGAGCTCCTACAATGAGCAGTTCTTC. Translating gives CVSSWSSSYNEQFF.

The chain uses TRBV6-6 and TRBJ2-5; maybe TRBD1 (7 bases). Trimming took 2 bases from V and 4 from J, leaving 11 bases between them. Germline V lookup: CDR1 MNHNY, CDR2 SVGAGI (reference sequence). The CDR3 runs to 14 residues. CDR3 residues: CASSYGGGSETQYF. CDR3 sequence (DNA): TGTGCCAGCAGTTACGGAGGGGGCTCAGAGACCCAGTACTTC.

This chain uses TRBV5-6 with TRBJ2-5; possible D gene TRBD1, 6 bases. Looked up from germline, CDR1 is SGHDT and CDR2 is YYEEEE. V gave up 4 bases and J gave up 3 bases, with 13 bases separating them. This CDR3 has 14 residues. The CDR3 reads CASSPPGVEETQYF. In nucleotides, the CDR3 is TGTGCCAGCAGCCCACCAGGGGTCGAAGAGACCCAGTACTTC.

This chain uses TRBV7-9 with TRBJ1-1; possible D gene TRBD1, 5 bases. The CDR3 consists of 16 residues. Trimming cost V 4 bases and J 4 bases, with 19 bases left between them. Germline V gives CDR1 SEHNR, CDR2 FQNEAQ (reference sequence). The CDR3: CASSSQTAGPFTEAFF. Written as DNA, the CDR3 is TGTGCCAGCAGCTCCCAGACCGCGGGACCCTTCACTGAAGCTTTCTTT.

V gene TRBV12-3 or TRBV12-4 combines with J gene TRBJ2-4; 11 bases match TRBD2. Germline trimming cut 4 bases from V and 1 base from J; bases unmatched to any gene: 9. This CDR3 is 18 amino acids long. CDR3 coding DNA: TGTGCCAGCAGTTCCCCAGTTACTAGCGGGGGTGCCAAAAACATTCAGTACTTC. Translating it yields CASSSPVTSGGAKNIQYF.

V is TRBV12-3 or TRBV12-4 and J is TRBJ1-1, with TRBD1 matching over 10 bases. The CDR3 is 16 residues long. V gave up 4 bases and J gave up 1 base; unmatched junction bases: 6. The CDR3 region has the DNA TGTGCCAGCAGTTCCCCGGGACAGGGGAGGAACACTGAAGCTTTCTTT. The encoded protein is CASSSPGQGRNTEAFF.

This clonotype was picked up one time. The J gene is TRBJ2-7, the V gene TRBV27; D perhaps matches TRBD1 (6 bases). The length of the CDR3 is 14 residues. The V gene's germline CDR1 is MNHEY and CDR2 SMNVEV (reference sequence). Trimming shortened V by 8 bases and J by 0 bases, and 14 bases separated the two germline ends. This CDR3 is CASWGQSSSYEQYF. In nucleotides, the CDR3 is TGTGCCAGCTGGGGGCAATCTAGCTCCTACGAGCAGTACTTC.

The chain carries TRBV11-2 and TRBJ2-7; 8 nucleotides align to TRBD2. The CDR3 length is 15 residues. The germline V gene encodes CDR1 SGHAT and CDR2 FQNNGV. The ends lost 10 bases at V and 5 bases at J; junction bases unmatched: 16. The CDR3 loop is CATHYPGTRSDEQYF. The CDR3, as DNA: TGTGCCACCCATTACCCGGGGACTAGAAGCGACGAGCAGTACTTC.

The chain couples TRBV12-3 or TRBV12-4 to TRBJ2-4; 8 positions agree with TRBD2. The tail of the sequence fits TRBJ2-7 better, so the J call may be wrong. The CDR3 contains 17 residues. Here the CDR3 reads CASKPTSWGGRSGEQYF. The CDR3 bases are TGTGCCAGCAAACCGACGTCATGGGGCGGGAGGTCAGGCGAGCAGTACTTC.

Here the CDR3 reads CASSVSGPDTQYF. The CDR3 nucleotides are TGTGCCAGCAGCGTTTCAGGGCCGGATACGCAGTATTTT. The chain couples TRBV9 to TRBJ2-3; a weak D match, TRBD1 (5 bases). Trimming took off 2 bases at V and 6 bases at J, with 10 bases between the two ends. Germline V CDR1 and CDR2: SGDLS, YYNGEE. CDR3 size: 13 residues.

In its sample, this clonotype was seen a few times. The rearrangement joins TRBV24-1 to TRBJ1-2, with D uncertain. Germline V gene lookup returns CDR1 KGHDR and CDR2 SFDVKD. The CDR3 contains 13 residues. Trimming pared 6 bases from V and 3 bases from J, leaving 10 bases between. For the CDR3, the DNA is TGTGCCACCAGTCCCGGCGGACACTATGGCTACACCTTC. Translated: CATSPGGHYGYTF.

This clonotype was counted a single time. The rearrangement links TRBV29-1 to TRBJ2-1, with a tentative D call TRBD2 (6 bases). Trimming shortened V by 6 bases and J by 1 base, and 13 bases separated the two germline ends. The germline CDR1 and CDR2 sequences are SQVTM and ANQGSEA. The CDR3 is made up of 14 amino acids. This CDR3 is CSVALAISYNEQFF. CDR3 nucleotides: TGCAGCGTGGCACTAGCTATTTCCTACAATGAGCAGTTCTTC.

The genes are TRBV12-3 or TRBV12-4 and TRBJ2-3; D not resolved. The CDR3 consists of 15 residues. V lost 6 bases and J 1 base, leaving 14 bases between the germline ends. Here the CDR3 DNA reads TGTGCCAGCAGCAGACACCCTTACGGCACAGATACGCAGTATTTT. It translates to CASSRHPYGTDTQYF.

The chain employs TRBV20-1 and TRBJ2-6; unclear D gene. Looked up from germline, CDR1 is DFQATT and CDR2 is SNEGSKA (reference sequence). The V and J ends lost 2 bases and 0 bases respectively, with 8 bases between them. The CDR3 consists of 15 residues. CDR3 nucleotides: TGCAGTGCTAGAAATGGCTTCTCTGGGGCCAACGTCCTGACTTTC. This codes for CSARNGFSGANVLTF.

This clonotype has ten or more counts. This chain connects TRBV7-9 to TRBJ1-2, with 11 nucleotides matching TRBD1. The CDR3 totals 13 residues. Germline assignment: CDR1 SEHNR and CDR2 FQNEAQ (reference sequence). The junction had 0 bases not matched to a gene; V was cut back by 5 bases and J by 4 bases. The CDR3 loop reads CASSGTGGYGYTF. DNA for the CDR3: TGTGCCAGCAGCGGGACAGGGGGCTATGGCTACACCTTC.

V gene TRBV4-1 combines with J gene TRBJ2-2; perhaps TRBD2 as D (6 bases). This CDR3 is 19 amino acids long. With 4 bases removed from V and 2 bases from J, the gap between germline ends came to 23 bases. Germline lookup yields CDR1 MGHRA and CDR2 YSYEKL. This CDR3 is CASSRFPVPSAPNTGELFF. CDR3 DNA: TGCGCCAGCAGCCGATTCCCTGTTCCTAGCGCCCCAAACACCGGGGAGCTGTTTTTT.

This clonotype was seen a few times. CDR3 in DNA: TGCAGTGCTAGTGCGGGAGGGTCCTACAATGAGCAGTTCTTC. This encodes CSASAGGSYNEQFF. The V and J genes are TRBV20-1 and TRBJ2-1; TRBD2 matches at 9 bases. Trimming took 3 bases from V and 1 from J; bases not matched to a gene: 1. CDR3 size: 14 residues. Germline V gives CDR1 DFQATT, CDR2 SNEGSKA (reference sequence).

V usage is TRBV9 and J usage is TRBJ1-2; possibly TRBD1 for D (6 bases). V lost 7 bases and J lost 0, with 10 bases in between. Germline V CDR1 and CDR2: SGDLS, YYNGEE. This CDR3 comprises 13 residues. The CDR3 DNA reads TGTGCCAGCGGGGGCCCGTCTAACTATGGCTACACCTTC. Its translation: CASGGPSNYGYTF.

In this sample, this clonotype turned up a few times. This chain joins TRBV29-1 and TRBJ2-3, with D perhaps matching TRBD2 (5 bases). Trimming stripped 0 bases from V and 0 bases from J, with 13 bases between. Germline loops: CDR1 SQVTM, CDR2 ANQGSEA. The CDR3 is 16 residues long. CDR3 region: CSVEDRWRFSTDTQYF. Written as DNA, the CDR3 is TGCAGCGTTGAAGATAGGTGGAGGTTCAGCACAGATACGCAGTATTTT.

The CDR3 sequence is CASSLDHNSPLHF. The CDR3 DNA follows: TGTGCCAGCAGCTTAGACCACAATTCACCCCTCCACTTT. The chain couples TRBV7-6 to TRBJ1-6; D ambiguous. The germline V gene encodes CDR1 SGHVS and CDR2 FNYEAQ. The germline V and J ends were trimmed by 1 base and 7 bases, with 5 bases remaining between them. CDR3 size: 13 residues.

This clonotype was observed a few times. As DNA, the CDR3 is TGTGCCAGCTGCGACAGGGGCTACGAGCAGTACTTC. Its protein is CASCDRGYEQYF. The chain uses TRBV5-6 and TRBJ2-7, with 8 bases identical to TRBD1. Germline V lookup: CDR1 SGHDT, CDR2 YYEEEE. The CDR3 totals 12 residues. J was trimmed by 3 bases and V by 7 bases; bases with no gene match: 3.